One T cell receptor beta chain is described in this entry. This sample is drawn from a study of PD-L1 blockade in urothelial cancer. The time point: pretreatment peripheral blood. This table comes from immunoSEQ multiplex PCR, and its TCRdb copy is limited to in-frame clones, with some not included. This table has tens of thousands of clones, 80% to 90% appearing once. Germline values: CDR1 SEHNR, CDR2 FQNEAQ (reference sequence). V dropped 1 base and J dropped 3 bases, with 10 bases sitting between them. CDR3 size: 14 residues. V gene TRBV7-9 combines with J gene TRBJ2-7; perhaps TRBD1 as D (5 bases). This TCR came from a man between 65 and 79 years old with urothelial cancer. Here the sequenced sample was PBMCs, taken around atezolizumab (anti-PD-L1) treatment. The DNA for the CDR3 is TGTGCCAGCAGCTTAGATCAGGGTGGCTACGAGCAGTACTTC. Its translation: CASSLDQGGYEQYF.